These 9 T cell receptor beta chains originate from one sample sequenced in a study of control samples from healthy donors and cancer patients (dated by TCRdb to 2020 to 2022). Library prep was done by the immunoSEQ multiplex PCR assay. This immuneACCESS table, as held by TCRdb, lists in-frame sequences with V and J called but not all clones. Of the missing ones, under half trace to an unresolved V gene in checked studies; the others have no known cause. The sample has about 92,000 clones on record, roughly 86% of them singletons. Around 9.1% of the sample goes to the ten largest clones. The sequenced sample was blood. Receptors were obtained from a woman aged 55-69 years in good health.

The chain combines TRBV6-6 with TRBJ2-7; the match to TRBD2 covers 8 bases. Germline V gene data show CDR1 as MNHNY and CDR2 as SVGAGI (reference sequence). V lost 4 bases to trimming and J lost 3 bases; unmatched junction nucleotides: 2. The CDR3 sequence is 13 residues long. The CDR3 reads CASSFGTSYEQYF. CDR3 in DNA: TGTGCCAGCAGTTTCGGGACTAGCTACGAGCAGTACTTC.

V and J are TRBV19 and TRBJ1-4; 9 bases map to TRBD1. The CDR3 has 15 amino acids. V trimming: 5 bases; J trimming: 4 bases; junction bases outside the gene matches: 5. Germline V gene sequence: CDR1 LNHDA, CDR2 SQIVND (reference sequence). The CDR3 loop is CASSGWDRDNEKLFF. Here the CDR3 DNA reads TGTGCCAGTAGTGGTTGGGACAGGGATAATGAAAAACTGTTTTTT.

The genes are TRBV19 and TRBJ1-5, with D tentatively TRBD1 (5 bases). This CDR3 has 16 residues. Germline CDR1 and CDR2: LNHDA and SQIVND (reference sequence). V lost 4 bases and J lost 1, with 14 bases in between. The DNA of the CDR3 is TGTGCCAGTAGTAAGATGACAGCGGGAAGCAATCAGCCCCAGCATTTT. Protein: CASSKMTAGSNQPQHF.

The gene calls are TRBV12-3 or TRBV12-4 and TRBJ1-5, with D possibly TRBD1 on 5 matching bases. The CDR3 extends over 13 amino acids. V shed 3 bases and J shed 4 bases, with 7 bases lying between them. The CDR3 bases are TGTGCCAGCAGTTTGGGGCAGAATCAGCCCCAGCATTTT. Amino acids: CASSLGQNQPQHF.

This chain links TRBV6-5 with TRBJ1-2, with TRBD1 as a possible D gene (5 bases). Trimming cost V 6 bases and J 2 bases, with 16 bases left between them. Germline V CDR1 and CDR2: MNHEY, SVGAGI. The CDR3 consists of 15 residues. In DNA, the CDR3 is TGTGCCAGCAGGGATTTTGGGACGGGCAACTATGGCTACACCTTC. It specifies CASRDFGTGNYGYTF.

For this clone: The same CDR3 can be traced to other DNA sequences in this sample. This chain links TRBV18 with TRBJ1-6; weak D call: TRBD1 (5 bases). The germline V and J ends were trimmed by 3 bases and 7 bases, with 10 bases remaining between them. This CDR3 comprises 14 residues. Germline V gene sequence: CDR1 KGHSH, CDR2 LQKENI. The CDR3: CASSPAGQNSPLHF. CDR3 coding DNA: TGTGCCAGCTCACCTGCAGGGCAGAATTCACCCCTCCACTTT.

The chain carries TRBV6-5 and TRBJ1-5; 7 bases are a match to TRBD1. Per germline, CDR1 MNHEY and CDR2 SVGAGI. The CDR3 consists of 15 residues. J was trimmed by 9 bases and V by 1 base; bases with no gene match: 9. CDR3 DNA sequence: TGTGCCAGCAGTTACTATCAGGGGGGAGGGTGGCCCCAGCATTTT. Residues: CASSYYQGGGWPQHF.

The chain uses TRBV5-1 and TRBJ1-4, with 8 nucleotides matching TRBD1. V lost 3 bases, J lost 8 bases, and 9 bases stayed unmatched. The V gene's germline CDR1 is SGHRS and CDR2 YFSETQ. This CDR3 comprises 15 residues. This CDR3 is CASSWVTGVGEKLFF. CDR3 coding DNA: TGCGCCAGCAGCTGGGTGACAGGGGTTGGGGAAAAACTGTTTTTT. The variable domain in full, with the rest retrieved from reference TRBV5-1 and TRBJ1-4, is KAGVTQTPRYLIKTRGQQVTLSCSPISGHRSVSWYQQTPGQGLQFLFEYFSETQRNKGNFPGRFSGRQFSNSRSEMNVSTLELGDSALYLCASSWVTGVGEKLFFGSGTQLSVL.

This chain joins TRBV5-1 and TRBJ1-3; D is possibly TRBD1 (5 bases). This CDR3 comprises 16 residues. Germline V lookup: CDR1 SGHRS, CDR2 YFSETQ. Trimming stripped 4 bases from V and 0 bases from J, with 14 bases between. CDR3 DNA: TGCGCCAGCAGCCTTCAGGGTTCTGACTCTGGAAACACCATATATTTT. Protein sequence: CASSLQGSDSGNTIYF.